Presented here are 30 T cell receptor beta chains from one specimen sequenced in a study of blood T cell repertoires in COVID-19. TCRdb keeps only in-frame clones here, not all; method: immunoSEQ multiplex PCR. The sample consists of about 180,000 clones, approximately 87% of them appearing once. Sample: peripheral blood. The receptors were sampled from a man between 65 and 85 years old with active or convalescent COVID-19.

This chain joins TRBV27 and TRBJ2-6; D might be TRBD1 (5 bases). V gave up 2 bases and J gave up 0 bases, with 20 bases separating them. The CDR3 runs 20 residues. Germline lookup yields CDR1 MNHEY and CDR2 SMNVEV (reference sequence). The CDR3 loop reads CASSLRGLEQGFSGANVLTF. The CDR3 DNA follows: TGTGCCAGCAGTTTAAGGGGCTTGGAGCAGGGCTTCTCTGGGGCCAACGTCCTGACTTTC.

This rearrangement joins TRBV30 to TRBJ1-2, with D unclear. CDR3 size: 13 residues. The germline gives CDR1 GTSNPN, CDR2 SVGIG (reference sequence). V was cut by 3 bases and J by 8 bases, with 16 bases left in between. CDR3 loop: CAWSGDSRRGYTF. In nucleotides, the CDR3 is TGTGCCTGGAGCGGCGACTCACGGAGGGGCTACACCTTC.

The chain recombines TRBV30 with TRBJ2-7, with TRBD1 matching 9 bases. V lost 7 bases to trimming and J lost 2 bases; unmatched junction nucleotides: 9. The CDR3 spans 14 residues. The germline gives CDR1 GTSNPN, CDR2 SVGIG (reference sequence). The CDR3 is CALAQGAFTYEQYF. CDR3 in DNA: TGTGCCTTGGCACAGGGGGCTTTCACCTACGAGCAGTACTTC.

The gene calls are TRBV2 and TRBJ1-2; TRBD1 might be the D (6 bases). From germline, CDR1 is SNHLY and CDR2 FYNNEI. V lost 9 bases, J lost 8 bases, and 22 bases lay in between. CDR3 length equals 14 residues. The CDR3: CASKGRQAVSGYTF. CDR3 DNA sequence: TGTGCCAGTAAGGGTCGACAGGCAGTAAGCGGCTACACCTTC.

This clone was recorded a few times. CDR3 DNA: TGCGCCAGCAGCTTACAAATGGCGACAGTCTCGACTGAAGCTTTCTTT. Its protein is CASSLQMATVSTEAFF. V and J are TRBV5-1 and TRBJ1-1; D might be TRBD1 (5 bases). Germline assignment: CDR1 SGHRS and CDR2 YFSETQ. Trimming took off 2 bases at V and 5 bases at J, with 19 bases between the two ends. This CDR3 has 16 residues.

This rearrangement joins TRBV18 to TRBJ1-2; TRBD1 agrees at 7 bases. The CDR3 is 16 amino acids. Germline-derived CDR1 and CDR2 are KGHSH and LQKENI. J lost 0 bases, V lost 2 bases, and 6 bases had no gene match. DNA for the CDR3: TGTGCCAGCTCACCAGGAGGACAGGAAGCTAACTATGGCTACACCTTC. Amino acid sequence: CASSPGGQEANYGYTF.

The rearrangement uses TRBV7-8 and TRBJ2-1; 11 bases agree with TRBD2. J lost 6 bases, V lost 2 bases, and 3 bases had no gene match. Germline lookup yields CDR1 SGHVS and CDR2 FQNEAQ. This CDR3 is built from 15 residues. The DNA of the CDR3 is TGTGCCAGCAGCTTACGACTAGCGGGAACCAATGAGCAGTTCTTC. Translation gives CASSLRLAGTNEQFF.

This sequence joins TRBV9 and TRBJ2-7; D call uncertain. Germline CDR1 is SGDLS and CDR2 is YYNGEE. The CDR3 extends over 13 amino acids. V was clipped by 1 base and J by 4 bases, with 9 bases between them. The CDR3 protein is CASSVNGRYEQYF. The CDR3 nucleotides are TGTGCCAGCAGCGTAAACGGTCGGTACGAGCAGTACTTC.

This chain links TRBV5-1 with TRBJ2-7, with TRBD1 matching over 8 bases. The V and J ends lost 4 bases and 1 base, in that order; junction bases with no gene match: 13. The CDR3 is 17 residues long. CDR1 is SGHRS and CDR2 is YFSETQ in the germline V gene. CDR3: CASSRGQAVSGSYEQYF. DNA of the CDR3: TGCGCCAGCAGCAGGGGACAGGCCGTTTCGGGGTCCTACGAGCAGTACTTC. The complete variable domain, with remaining parts taken from reference TRBV5-1 and TRBJ2-7, reads KAGVTQTPRYLIKTRGQQVTLSCSPISGHRSVSWYQQTPGQGLQFLFEYFSETQRNKGNFPGRFSGRQFSNSRSEMNVSTLELGDSALYLCASSRGQAVSGSYEQYFGPGTRLTVT.

The chain combines TRBV10-1 with TRBJ2-1, with D possibly TRBD1 on 5 matching bases. The CDR3 totals 15 residues. The V and J ends lost 2 bases and 0 bases respectively, with 8 bases between them. Germline assignment: CDR1 WNHNN and CDR2 SYGVQD (reference sequence). CDR3 DNA sequence: TGCGCCAGCAGTGAGGGTCAGGGCTCCTACAATGAGCAGTTCTTC. This encodes CASSEGQGSYNEQFF.

The rearrangement uses TRBV24-1 and TRBJ2-3; 11 bases line up with TRBD2. The CDR3 runs 17 residues. Trimming took 3 bases from V and 1 from J; bases not matched to a gene: 5. Germline CDR1 and CDR2: KGHDR and SFDVKD. The CDR3 loop is CATSDQTTSGGTDTQYF. The CDR3 DNA follows: TGTGCCACCAGTGATCAAACGACTAGCGGGGGCACAGATACGCAGTATTTT.

The rearrangement links TRBV7-8 to TRBJ1-3; 10 bases line up with TRBD1. J lost 7 bases, V lost 5 bases, and 8 bases had no gene match. There are 15 residues in the CDR3. Germline loops: CDR1 SGHVS, CDR2 FQNEAQ. The CDR3 DNA follows: TGTGCCAGCAGCCCGCGGGACAGGGGAAGTAACACCATATATTTT. The encoded protein is CASSPRDRGSNTIYF.

This clone was seen many times. The chain recombines TRBV11-3 with TRBJ2-1, with D perhaps TRBD1 (5 bases). In germline, CDR1 is SGHNT, CDR2 YENEEA. This CDR3 is built from 16 residues. V lost 5 bases to trimming and J lost 0 bases, with 14 bases between them. This chain's CDR3 is CASSTQTVHSYNEQFF. DNA of the CDR3: TGTGCCAGCAGCACGCAGACAGTTCACTCCTACAATGAGCAGTTCTTC.

The chain employs TRBV7-9 and TRBJ1-4; no definite D call. With 0 bases removed from V and 0 bases from J, the gap between germline ends came to 5 bases. Germline V gives CDR1 SEHNR, CDR2 FQNEAQ (reference sequence). The CDR3 spans 15 residues. The chain's CDR3 is CASSLALATNEKLFF. The DNA of the CDR3 is TGTGCCAGCAGCTTAGCCCTAGCAACTAATGAAAAACTGTTTTTT. Complete variable domain (other parts from reference TRBV7-9 and TRBJ1-4): DTGVSQNPRHKITKRGQNVTFRCDPISEHNRLYWYRQTLGQGPEFLTYFQNEAQLEKSRLLSDRFSAERPKGSFSTLEIQRTEQGDSAMYLCASSLALATNEKLFFGSGTQLSVL.

The CDR3: CASSLESQNYGYTF. CDR3 sequence (DNA): TGCGCCAGCAGCTTGGAGTCACAGAACTATGGCTACACCTTC. The rearrangement joins TRBV5-1 to TRBJ1-2, with D uncertain. CDR1 is SGHRS and CDR2 is YFSETQ in the germline V gene. Trimming pared 0 bases from V and 2 bases from J, leaving 8 bases between. CDR3 size: 14 residues. The variable domain in full, with the rest retrieved from reference TRBV5-1 and TRBJ1-2, is KAGVTQTPRYLIKTRGQQVTLSCSPISGHRSVSWYQQTPGQGLQFLFEYFSETQRNKGNFPGRFSGRQFSNSRSEMNVSTLELGDSALYLCASSLESQNYGYTFGSGTRLTVV.

V usage is TRBV7-8 and J usage is TRBJ1-1; a weak D match, TRBD1 (6 bases). The V gene lost 0 bases and the J gene lost 1 base, with 9 bases spanning the gap. CDR3 length: 15 residues. Germline-derived CDR1 and CDR2 are SGHVS and FQNEAQ. CDR3 in DNA: TGTGCCAGCAGCTTAGCCGGACAGAGGAACACTGAAGCTTTCTTT. It encodes CASSLAGQRNTEAFF.

The rearrangement uses TRBV5-1 and TRBJ2-1, with D possibly matching TRBD2 (6 bases). Trimming left V 3 bases short and J 2 bases short, with 12 bases between. CDR1 and CDR2 (germline): SGHRS, YFSETQ. The CDR3 is 15 amino acids. CDR3: CASSWAGITYNEQFF. CDR3 coding DNA: TGCGCCAGCAGCTGGGCGGGGATCACCTACAATGAGCAGTTCTTC.

Written as DNA, the CDR3 is TGTGCCACCAGCAGAGCTTCCCGTGAAAAACTGTTTTTT. This gives the protein CATSRASREKLFF. V and J are TRBV15 and TRBJ1-4, with D uncertain. CDR1 is LNHNV and CDR2 is YYDKDF in the germline V gene (reference sequence). V was clipped by 1 base and J by 7 bases, with 7 bases between them. This CDR3 region has 13 residues.

The rearrangement links TRBV19 to TRBJ1-5, with 7 bases fitting TRBD1. Germline CDR1 reads LNHDA; CDR2 reads SQIVND (reference sequence). The length of the CDR3 is 15 residues. Trimming at V came to 0 bases and at J to 7 bases, leaving 6 bases not matched to a gene. In nucleotides, the CDR3 is TGTGCCAGTAGTATAGAGGCCACAGGGGAGCAGCCCCAGCATTTT. It codes for CASSIEATGEQPQHF.

V gene TRBV5-8 combines with J gene TRBJ1-1, with a tentative D call TRBD1 (6 bases). The V gene lost 4 bases and the J gene lost 3 bases, with 10 bases spanning the gap. The germline gives CDR1 SGHTS, CDR2 YDEGEE. There are 13 residues in the CDR3. This CDR3 is CASSPYRDTEAFF. The CDR3 DNA reads TGTGCCAGCAGCCCTTACAGGGACACTGAAGCTTTCTTT.

This clone was observed a few times. This rearrangement joins TRBV4-3 to TRBJ1-5; unclear D gene. The CDR3 length is 15 residues. V was shortened by 1 base and J by 1 base, with 8 bases between the two germline ends. CDR1 LGHNA and CDR2 YSLEER come from the germline V gene. The CDR3 coding sequence is TGCGCCAGCAGCCAAGTATACACGAGCAATCAGCCCCAGCATTTT. This encodes CASSQVYTSNQPQHF.

The chain is built from TRBV6-5 and TRBJ2-1; D unclear. From germline, CDR1 is MNHEY and CDR2 SVGAGI. The V end was cut by 6 bases, the J end by 7 bases, with 10 bases between. CDR3 length: 12 residues. This chain's CDR3 is CASRSQTNEQFF. In nucleotides, the CDR3 is TGTGCCAGCAGGAGCCAAACTAATGAGCAGTTCTTC.

This clone was recorded once. The chain links TRBV7-2 to TRBJ1-6; the match to TRBD1 covers 9 bases. CDR3 size: 14 residues. V was pared by 6 bases and J by 9 bases, with 6 bases of the junction left unmatched. Germline loops: CDR1 SGHTA, CDR2 FQGNSA. CDR3 in amino acids: CASRGTGSSSPLHF. DNA of the CDR3: TGTGCCAGCAGAGGGACAGGGTCGAGTTCACCCCTCCACTTT.

The chain is built from TRBV19 and TRBJ1-1, with TRBD1 identical over 8 bases. The length of the CDR3 is 16 residues. J was trimmed by 2 bases and V by 5 bases; bases with no gene match: 10. Germline V gene lookup returns CDR1 LNHDA and CDR2 SQIVND (reference sequence). CDR3 residues: CASSVDRESANTEAFF. The CDR3 DNA is TGTGCCAGTAGTGTGGACAGGGAGAGCGCTAACACTGAAGCTTTCTTT.

The chain recombines TRBV28 with TRBJ1-3; TRBD1 is a possible D gene (6 bases). The CDR3 loop spans 18 amino acids. Trimming pared 1 base from V and 0 bases from J, leaving 16 bases between. The germline gives CDR1 MDHEN, CDR2 SYDVKM. CDR3: CASSLLSGAGASGNTIYF. Here the CDR3 DNA reads TGTGCCAGCAGTTTATTGTCCGGGGCAGGGGCCTCTGGAAACACCATATATTTT.

The V call is TRBV6-5, the J call TRBJ2-2; possibly TRBD2 for D (6 bases). Germline values: CDR1 MNHEY, CDR2 SVGAGI. The CDR3 runs 13 residues. The ends were cut back, 9 bases at V and 0 bases at J, with 8 bases in the middle. The CDR3 DNA reads TGTGCCAGTACTAGCCCGAACACCGGGGAGCTGTTTTTT. Its translation: CASTSPNTGELFF.

This chain uses TRBV4-3 with TRBJ1-1, with TRBD1 matching 8 bases. The CDR3 is made up of 15 amino acids. Germline trimming cut 1 base from V and 5 bases from J; bases unmatched to any gene: 6. Germline loops: CDR1 LGHNA, CDR2 YSLEER. CDR3 DNA sequence: TGCGCCAGCAGCCAAGTCCAGGGGGCTGGGACTGAAGCTTTCTTT. It is translated as CASSQVQGAGTEAFF.

V is TRBV5-4 and J is TRBJ1-2; 9 bases map to TRBD1. J was trimmed by 2 bases and V by 4 bases; bases with no gene match: 3. CDR1 and CDR2 from the germline V gene are SGHNT and YYREEE (reference sequence). The CDR3 is 14 amino acids. CDR3 loop: CASSPGTGNYGYTF. DNA for the CDR3: TGTGCCAGCAGCCCCGGGACAGGGAACTATGGCTACACCTTC.

The CDR3 DNA is TGTGCCAGCAGTGCCTCCCGGGACAGGGGACGGTATCGGCAGCCCCAGCATTTT. Protein: CASSASRDRGRYRQPQHF. The chain has TRBV6-2 or TRBV6-3 and TRBJ1-5, with TRBD1 identical over 10 bases. V trimming: 5 bases; J trimming: 7 bases; junction bases outside the gene matches: 17. The CDR3 is made up of 18 amino acids. Per the germline V gene, CDR1 is MNHEY and CDR2 is SVGEGT.

The rearrangement links TRBV7-8 to TRBJ2-3; TRBD2 agrees at 8 bases. The germline gives CDR1 SGHVS, CDR2 FQNEAQ. V was clipped by 3 bases and J by 3 bases; unmatched bases: 8. This CDR3 is 16 amino acids long. CDR3 coding DNA: TGTGCCAGCAGCTTCTACGCGGGGGGCGGAACAGATACGCAGTATTTT. This translates into CASSFYAGGGTDTQYF.